The 6 T cell receptor beta chains presented below share a single source sample, sequenced in a study of cytomegalovirus exposure and HLA in healthy donors (dated 2017 in TCRdb). The library was prepared using the immunoSEQ multiplex PCR assay. For the multiplex PCR, a mixture combining 60 forward primers for TCR Vbeta segments and 13 reverse primers for TCR Jbeta segments was used. TCRdb mirrors the immuneACCESS table, restricted to in-frame sequences. Some clones are absent from its copies; in checked studies, under half trace to an unresolved V gene, and the reason for the others is unknown. In all, the sample holds roughly 20,000 clones, and approximately 80% of those were seen once. The top ten clones comprise about 20% of the sample. What was sequenced was PBMCs. These receptors were collected from a human donor in good health.

The rearrangement uses TRBV4-3 and TRBJ1-6; the D is unclear. Trimming shortened V by 0 bases and J by 10 bases, and 16 bases separated the two germline ends. The CDR3 sequence is 16 residues long. Per germline, CDR1 LGHNA and CDR2 YSLEER. The CDR3 here is CASSQESRWSGSPLHF. The CDR3 nucleotides are TGCGCCAGCAGCCAAGAGTCCCGATGGAGCGGATCACCCCTCCACTTT.

The rearrangement joins TRBV28 to TRBJ2-7; TRBD1 matches 9 bases. There are 15 residues in the CDR3. Looked up from germline, CDR1 is MDHEN and CDR2 is SYDVKM. Trimming took 6 bases from V and 6 from J; bases not matched to a gene: 12. The CDR3, as DNA: TGTGCCAGCAGCCGCGGGGGACAGGGTATGAGCGAGCAGTACTTC. Protein sequence: CASSRGGQGMSEQYF.

The gene calls are TRBV4-3 and TRBJ2-2, with D maybe TRBD2 (6 bases). This CDR3 is built from 17 residues. Germline CDR1 is LGHNA and CDR2 is YSLEER. The V end was cut by 0 bases, the J end by 4 bases, with 15 bases between. In nucleotides, the CDR3 is TGCGCCAGCAGCCAAGATCGGCGGAGGGCGGGCACCGGGGAGCTGTTTTTT. It is translated as CASSQDRRRAGTGELFF.

This clone was seen once. The chain carries TRBV2 and TRBJ1-5; a possible D gene is TRBD1 (6 bases). Per the germline V gene, CDR1 is SNHLY and CDR2 is FYNNEI. The CDR3 spans 18 residues. Trimming cost V 5 bases and J 0 bases, with 20 bases left between them. The CDR3 spells CASSPTLVTGHSNQPQHF. CDR3 coding DNA: TGTGCCAGCAGTCCCACTCTAGTGACAGGACATAGCAATCAGCCCCAGCATTTT.

This CDR3 reads CASSPTGNYGYTF. In DNA, the CDR3 is TGTGCCAGCAGCCCGACTGGTAACTATGGCTACACCTTC. This chain connects TRBV7-2 to TRBJ1-2; D remains ambiguous. Germline lookup yields CDR1 SGHTA and CDR2 FQGNSA. The CDR3 covers 13 residues. The V end lost 5 bases, the J end lost 1 base, and 8 bases lay between the germline ends.

The rearrangement uses TRBV14 and TRBJ1-2; 8 nucleotides line up with TRBD1. The CDR3 is 15 amino acids. Germline CDR1 SGHDN, CDR2 FVKESK. V lost 1 base and J lost 4; bases outside the gene matches: 5. CDR3 sequence (DNA): TGTGCCAGCAGCCAAGCCGGGACAGGTAGCTATGGCTACACCTTC. It yields the protein CASSQAGTGSYGYTF.